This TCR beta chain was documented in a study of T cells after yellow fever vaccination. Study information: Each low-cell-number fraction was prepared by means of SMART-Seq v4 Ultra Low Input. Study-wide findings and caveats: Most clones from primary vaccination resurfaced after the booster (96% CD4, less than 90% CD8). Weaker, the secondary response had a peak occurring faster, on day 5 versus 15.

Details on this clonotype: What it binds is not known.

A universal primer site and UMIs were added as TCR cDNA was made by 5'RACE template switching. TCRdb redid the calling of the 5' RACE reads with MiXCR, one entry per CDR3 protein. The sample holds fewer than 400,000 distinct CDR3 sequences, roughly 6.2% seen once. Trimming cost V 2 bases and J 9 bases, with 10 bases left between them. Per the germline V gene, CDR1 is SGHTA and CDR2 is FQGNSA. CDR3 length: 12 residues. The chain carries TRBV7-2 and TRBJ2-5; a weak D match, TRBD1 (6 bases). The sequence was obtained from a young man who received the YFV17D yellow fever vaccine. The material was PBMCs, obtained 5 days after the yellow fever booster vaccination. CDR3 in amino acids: CASSLPEGAQYF. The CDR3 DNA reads TGTGCCAGCAGCTTACCTGAGGGGGCCCAGTACTTC.